The present entry profiles one T cell receptor (beta chain) with its context. This entry belongs to a study of cytotoxic CD8 clonotypes in ibrutinib-treated CLL. Study summary: Collecting the response samples happened after a median 12 months of treatment, with a range of 6 to 36.

TCRdb's copy holds only in-frame clones and misses some; the assay was immunoSEQ multiplex PCR. In the table there are under 200,000 clones, less than 85% of which are singletons. Per the germline V gene, CDR1 is SGHNT and CDR2 is YYREEE (reference sequence). The CDR3 sequence is 15 residues long. V lost 1 base, J lost 3 bases, and 5 bases stayed unmatched. This TCR was sampled from a human donor with chronic lymphocytic leukemia. The sequencing here drew on PBMCs, taken after 24 months of ibrutinib treatment. The rearrangement links TRBV5-4 to TRBJ2-7; 9 bases are shared with TRBD1. The CDR3 DNA is TGTGCCAGCAGCTTGAACGGACAGGGGATCTACGAGCAGTACTTC. It encodes CASSLNGQGIYEQYF.